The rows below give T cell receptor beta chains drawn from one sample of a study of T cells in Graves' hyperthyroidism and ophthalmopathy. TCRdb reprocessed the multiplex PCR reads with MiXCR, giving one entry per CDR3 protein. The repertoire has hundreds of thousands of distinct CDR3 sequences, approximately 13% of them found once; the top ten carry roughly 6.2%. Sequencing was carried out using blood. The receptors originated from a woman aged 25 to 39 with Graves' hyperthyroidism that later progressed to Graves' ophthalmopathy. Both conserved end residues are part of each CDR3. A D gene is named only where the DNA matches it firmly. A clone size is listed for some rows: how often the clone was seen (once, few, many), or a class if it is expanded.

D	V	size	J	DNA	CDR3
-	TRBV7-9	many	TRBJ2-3	TGTGCCAGCAGCAAACGGGGGGCCACAGATACGCAGTATTTT	CASSKRGATDTQYF
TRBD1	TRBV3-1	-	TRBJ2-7	TGTGCCAGCAGCCTCGTGGGACAGGCATACGAGCAGTACTTC	CASSLVGQAYEQYF
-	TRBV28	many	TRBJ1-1	TGTGCCAGCAGTTTACTGCAAGGGGTTGCTGAAGCTTTCTTT	CASSLLQGVAEAFF
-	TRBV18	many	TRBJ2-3	TGTGCCAGCTCACCACCCGTGTGGAACAGGGCACCAGATACGCAGTATTTT	CASSPPVWNRAPDTQYF
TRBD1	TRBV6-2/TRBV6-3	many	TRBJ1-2	TGTGCCAGCAGTCAGGGACAGGGGGACGACTATGGCTACACCTTC	CASSQGQGDDYGYTF
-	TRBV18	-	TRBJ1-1	TGTGCCAGCTCACCCCCCCAAGGGGCGGAAGCTTTCTTT	CASSPPQGAEAFF
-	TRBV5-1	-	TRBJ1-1	TGCGCCAGCAGCTTGGAGGGTTTCGGGAACACTGAAGCTTTCTTT	CASSLEGFGNTEAFF
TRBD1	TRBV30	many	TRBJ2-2	TGTGCCTGGAGTGTGGGTCAGGGGGCCGGGGAGCTGTTTTTT	CAWSVGQGAGELFF
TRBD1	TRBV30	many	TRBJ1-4	TGTGCCTGGAGTTTCCGGGACAGGCGGACTGAAAAACTGTTTTTT	CAWSFRDRRTEKLFF
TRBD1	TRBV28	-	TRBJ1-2	TGTGCCAGCAGTCTAGGGGCAACCGGGACAGGGCCCAACTATGGCTACACCTTC	CASSLGATGTGPNYGYTF
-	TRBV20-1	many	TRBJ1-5	TGCAGTGCTAGAGTCCCAACAGGGTCCAATCAGCCCCAGCATTTT	CSARVPTGSNQPQHF
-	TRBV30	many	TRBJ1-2	TGTGCCTGGAGTGTCTATCTTAAGGATGGCTACACCTTC	CAWSVYLKDGYTF
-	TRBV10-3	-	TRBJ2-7	TGTGCCATCAGCCGGTTGGACGAGCAGTACTTC	CAISRLDEQYF
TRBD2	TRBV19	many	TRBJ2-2	TGTGCCAGTAGTATCCTCGCGACTAGCGGGAGAGGGATCGGGGAGCTGTTTTTT	CASSILATSGRGIGELFF
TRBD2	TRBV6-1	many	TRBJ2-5	TGTGCCAGCTCGGGACTAGCGGGGTCCATGACCCAGTACTTC	CASSGLAGSMTQYF
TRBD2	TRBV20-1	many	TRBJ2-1	TGCAGTGCTAAGGCGGGAGGGATCGATGAGCAGTTCTTC	CSAKAGGIDEQFF
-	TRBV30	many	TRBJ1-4	TGTGCCTGGAGTGTAACAGGATCTAATGAAAAACTGTTTTTT	CAWSVTGSNEKLFF
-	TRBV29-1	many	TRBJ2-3	TGCAGCGTTGACCCGGGAGGAACAGGGGCAGATACGCAGTATTTT	CSVDPGGTGADTQYF
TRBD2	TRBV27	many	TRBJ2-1	TGTGCCAGCAGTTCTGGACTAGCGGGAGTCTTAGAGCAGTTCTTC	CASSSGLAGVLEQFF
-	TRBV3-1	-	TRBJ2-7	TGTGCCAGCAGCCAAGGTGGTGGGAACGGGCAGTACTTC	CASSQGGGNGQYF
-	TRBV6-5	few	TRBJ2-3	TGTGCCAGCAGTTCCCCGGGATTAGTCGCAGATACGCAGTATTTT	CASSSPGLVADTQYF
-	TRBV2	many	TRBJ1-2	TGTGCCAGCAGTGAATCTGAGAGAGCTGGAGGCTACACCTTC	CASSESERAGGYTF
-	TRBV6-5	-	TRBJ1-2	TGTGCCAGCAGTTACTCCTATAGAGGACAGAGAAATGGCTACACCTTC	CASSYSYRGQRNGYTF
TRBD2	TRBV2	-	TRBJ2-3	TGTGCCAGCAGTGCCGGGACTAGCGGGAGCAACCCAGATACGCAGTATTTT	CASSAGTSGSNPDTQYF
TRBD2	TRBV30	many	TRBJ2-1	TGTGCCTGGAAGCTAGCGGGAGAGGGGTTCTTC	CAWKLAGEGFF
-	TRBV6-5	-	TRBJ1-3	TGTGCCAGCAGTTACGGGAGCTCTGGAAACACCATATATTTT	CASSYGSSGNTIYF
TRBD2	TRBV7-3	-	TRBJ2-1	TGTGCCAGCAGCCCTCGGGGTTTAGCGGGAGGGTTTGAGCAGTTCTTC	CASSPRGLAGGFEQFF
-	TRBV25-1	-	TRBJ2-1	TGTGCCAGCAGTTATTCGGGATACAATGAGCAGTTCTTC	CASSYSGYNEQFF
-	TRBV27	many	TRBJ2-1	TGTGCCACCCATTCAGTAGGGACTGAGCAGTTCTTC	CATHSVGTEQFF
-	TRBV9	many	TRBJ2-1	TGTGCCAGCAGCGTAGAGGGACTTGGAGCGAATGAGCAGTTCTTC	CASSVEGLGANEQFF
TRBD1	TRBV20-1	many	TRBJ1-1	TGCAGTGCCGACAGGGCCACTGAAGCTTTCTTT	CSADRATEAFF
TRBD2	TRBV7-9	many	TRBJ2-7	TGTGCCAGCAGCACTACCCCTAGCGGGAGCTCCTACGAGCAGTACTTC	CASSTTPSGSSYEQYF
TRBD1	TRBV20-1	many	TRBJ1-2	TGCAGTGCTAAGGACAGGGGCAACTATGGCTACACCTTC	CSAKDRGNYGYTF
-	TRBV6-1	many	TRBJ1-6	TGTGCCAGCACCTTGATGACGGGATATAATTCACCCCTCCACTTT	CASTLMTGYNSPLHF
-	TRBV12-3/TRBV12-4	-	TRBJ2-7	TGTGCCAGCAGTTTGGGAGGCGGACAGCTGACAAGAAACGAGCAGTACTTC	CASSLGGGQLTRNEQYF
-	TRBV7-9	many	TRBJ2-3	TGTGCCAGCAGCTTAGTAGGGGACTTGGCTACGCAGTATTTT	CASSLVGDLATQYF
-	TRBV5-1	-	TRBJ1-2	TGCGCCAGCAGCCCTCCGGGTTCCAACTATGGCCACACCTTC	CASSPPGSNYGHTF
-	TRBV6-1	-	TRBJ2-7	TGTGCCAGCAGTTCCCCCCGCGGCTTTTCCTACGAGCAGTACTTC	CASSSPRGFSYEQYF
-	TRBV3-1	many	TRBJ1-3	TGTGCCAGCAGCACCTCCTCCGCGAAAAACACCATATATTTT	CASSTSSAKNTIYF
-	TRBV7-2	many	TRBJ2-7	TGTGCCAGCAGCTTAGCTCTCACCTACGAGCAGTACTTC	CASSLALTYEQYF
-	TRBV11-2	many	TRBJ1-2	TGTGCCAGCAGCTCTAGGGCAGGGGCCAACTATGGCTACACCTTC	CASSSRAGANYGYTF
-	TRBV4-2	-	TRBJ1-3	TGTGCCAGCAGCCAAGGAGGACAGCCCGCATTTGGAAACACCATATATTTT	CASSQGGQPAFGNTIYF
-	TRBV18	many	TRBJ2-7	TGTGCCAGCTCACCCAACCGGGACTCCTCCTACGAGCAGTACTTC	CASSPNRDSSYEQYF